Below, 19 T cell receptor beta chains from the same sample are listed, as sequenced in a study of cytomegalovirus exposure and HLA in healthy donors. PCR used 60 Vbeta primers and 13 Jbeta primers. Clones were read by immunoSEQ multiplex PCR, and TCRdb kept only the in-frame ones, dropping some. The sample lists under 250,000 clones, approximately 83% occurring once. What was sequenced was PBMCs. These receptors all come from a woman in her fifties or sixties in good health and CMV-seropositive.

This rearrangement joins TRBV6-5 to TRBJ2-1; 7 bases are a match to TRBD1. The germline gives CDR1 MNHEY, CDR2 SVGAGI. The CDR3 has 15 residues. With V trimmed by 0 bases and J by 6 bases, 5 bases remained unmatched. The CDR3: CASSYSHRGSNEQFF. The CDR3 DNA follows: TGTGCCAGCAGTTACTCCCACAGGGGATCCAATGAGCAGTTCTTC.

This clone turned up a few times. The chain combines TRBV5-6 with TRBJ2-3; D unclear. V shed 4 bases and J shed 1 base, with 10 bases lying between them. Germline lookup yields CDR1 SGHDT and CDR2 YYEEEE. The CDR3 totals 14 residues. CDR3 sequence (DNA): TGTGCCAGCAGCCATGGGCGAGGCACAGATACGCAGTATTTT. The encoded protein is CASSHGRGTDTQYF.

The chain couples TRBV7-9 to TRBJ2-3; D is possibly TRBD1 (5 bases). This CDR3 contains 15 residues. Germline V gives CDR1 SEHNR, CDR2 FQNEAQ (reference sequence). V was clipped by 1 base and J by 5 bases, with 13 bases between them. The DNA of the CDR3 is TGTGCCAGCAGCTTAGGGGGCCGACAGATAGATACGCAGTATTTT. It yields the protein CASSLGGRQIDTQYF.

CDR3: CASSLGWGDQPQHF. The CDR3 region has the DNA TGTGCCAGCAGTTTAGGGTGGGGAGATCAGCCCCAGCATTTT. This chain links TRBV27 with TRBJ1-5, with D unclear. Germline loops: CDR1 MNHEY, CDR2 SMNVEV (reference sequence). The V end was cut by 2 bases, the J end by 5 bases, with 10 bases between. The CDR3 runs to 14 residues.

The CDR3, as DNA: TGTGCCAGCAGCCAAGAGACAGGAACTAATGAAAAACTGTTTTTT. This gives the protein CASSQETGTNEKLFF. The V call is TRBV4-2, the J call TRBJ1-4, with D possibly matching TRBD1 (6 bases). From germline, CDR1 is LGHNA and CDR2 YNFKEQ. This CDR3 region has 15 residues. V gave up 0 bases and J gave up 1 base, with 6 bases separating them.

The chain recombines TRBV5-6 with TRBJ1-2, with 8 bases that match TRBD1. Germline V gives CDR1 SGHDT, CDR2 YYEEEE. J gave up 2 bases and V 4 bases, and 13 bases lay outside the gene matches. This CDR3 has 17 amino acids. The chain's CDR3 is CASSQELGQAYNYGYTF. The CDR3 DNA reads as TGTGCCAGCAGCCAAGAACTGGGACAGGCTTACAACTATGGCTACACCTTC.

The V call is TRBV25-1, the J call TRBJ1-1, with D unclear. CDR1 and CDR2 (germline): MGHDK, SYGVNS. Trimming stripped 5 bases from V and 5 bases from J, with 15 bases between. CDR3 length: 14 residues. The CDR3 region has the DNA TGTGCCAGCAGTAACTTCAAGAGAGGAACTGAAGCTTTCTTT. Its translation is CASSNFKRGTEAFF.

CDR3 nucleotide sequence: TGTGCCAGCCGCGACAGGGGTCCACCCTACGAGCAGTACTTC. Amino acids: CASRDRGPPYEQYF. The genes are TRBV19 and TRBJ2-7, with 8 bases aligning to TRBD1. This CDR3 is 14 amino acids long. Unmatched junction bases numbered 9, after V lost 9 bases and J lost 2 bases. The germline CDR1 and CDR2 sequences are LNHDA and SQIVND (reference sequence).

The chain is built from TRBV4-1 and TRBJ2-5; tentative D call: TRBD1 (5 bases). This CDR3 is built from 14 residues. The V gene's germline CDR1 is MGHRA and CDR2 YSYEKL. Trimming left V 0 bases short and J 6 bases short, with 11 bases between. The CDR3 is CASSQDAGWQTQYF. The CDR3 DNA sequence: TGCGCCAGCAGCCAAGACGCAGGGTGGCAGACCCAGTACTTC.

The chain carries TRBV7-8 and TRBJ1-5; 8 bases are a match to TRBD1. Germline V gives CDR1 SGHVS, CDR2 FQNEAQ. Trimming cost V 9 bases and J 1 base; bases outside gene matches: 2. The CDR3 spans 13 residues. CDR3 sequence reads: CASRDRSNQPQHF. DNA for the CDR3: TGTGCCAGTCGGGACAGGAGCAATCAGCCCCAGCATTTT. The variable domain in full, completed from reference TRBV7-8 and TRBJ1-5, reads GAGVSQSPRYKVAKRGQDVALRCDPISGHVSLFWYQQALGQGPEFLTYFQNEAQLDKSGLPSDRFFAERPEGSVSTLKIQRTQQEDSAVYLCASRDRSNQPQHFGDGTRLSIL.

Only a few counts were recorded for this clone. This chain uses TRBV5-4 with TRBJ2-2, with a weak D call TRBD2 (5 bases). This CDR3 spans 16 amino acids. From germline, CDR1 is SGHNT and CDR2 YYREEE (reference sequence). V lost 0 bases to trimming and J lost 0 bases, with 9 bases between them. The chain's CDR3 is CASSLGGRANTGELFF. The CDR3 region has the DNA TGTGCCAGCAGCTTGGGCGGGCGCGCGAACACCGGGGAGCTGTTTTTT.

V and J are TRBV9 and TRBJ1-6; D unresolved. The germline gives CDR1 SGDLS, CDR2 YYNGEE. CDR3 length: 15 amino acids. V lost 3 bases and J 0 bases, leaving 7 bases between the germline ends. CDR3 sequence: CASSAPSSYNSPLHF. The CDR3 region has the DNA TGTGCCAGCAGCGCCCCGAGCTCCTATAATTCACCCCTCCACTTT.

The rearrangement links TRBV4-2 to TRBJ2-7, with D maybe TRBD1 (6 bases). The CDR3 has 16 residues. Germline V lookup: CDR1 LGHNA, CDR2 YNFKEQ. V gave up 0 bases and J gave up 3 bases, with 15 bases separating them. Written as DNA, the CDR3 is TGTGCCAGCAGCCAAGACCGGAGACAGGAGAACTACGAGCAGTACTTC. Protein product: CASSQDRRQENYEQYF.

The chain combines TRBV7-2 with TRBJ2-5, with 7 bases aligning to TRBD1. This CDR3 has 12 amino acids. Germline CDR1 and CDR2: SGHTA and FQGNSA. V lost 8 bases and J lost 2; bases outside the gene matches: 2. The CDR3, as DNA: TGTGCCAGCGGGACAGCTCAAGAGACCCAGTACTTC. It is translated as CASGTAQETQYF.

The V call is TRBV28, the J call TRBJ1-5; D unresolved. Between the trimmed V and J ends, which lost 7 bases and 1 base, there was a span of 14 bases. The germline V gene encodes CDR1 MDHEN and CDR2 SYDVKM. The CDR3 contains 15 residues. For the CDR3, the DNA is TGTGCCAGCAACCCCCCACGCGGGAGCAATCAGCCCCAGCATTTT. Translated: CASNPPRGSNQPQHF.

The genes are TRBV29-1 and TRBJ1-2, with 8 bases fitting TRBD1. This CDR3 region has 13 residues. V gave up 3 bases and J gave up 7 bases; unmatched junction bases: 7. The V gene's germline CDR1 is SQVTM and CDR2 ANQGSEA. This CDR3 reads CSVDQDRVGGYTF. The CDR3 DNA is TGCAGCGTTGACCAGGACAGGGTCGGTGGCTACACCTTC.

The CDR3 DNA sequence: TGTGCCATCTCGTATCGGAACACTGAAGCTTTCTTT. Its translation is CAISYRNTEAFF. This rearrangement joins TRBV10-3 to TRBJ1-1; no clear D. Germline CDR1 is ENHRY and CDR2 is SYGVKD. Trimming removed 8 bases at V and 1 base at J, with 8 bases between. The CDR3 sequence is 12 residues long.

The gene calls are TRBV7-9 and TRBJ2-1; TRBD1 might be the D (6 bases). The CDR3 extends over 16 amino acids. Trimming shortened V by 4 bases and J by 9 bases, and 22 bases separated the two germline ends. Germline CDR1 and CDR2: SEHNR and FQNEAQ (reference sequence). CDR3 region: CASSSSLWTAHPEQFF. CDR3 DNA: TGTGCCAGCAGCTCTAGTCTTTGGACAGCACACCCTGAGCAGTTCTTC.

The chain couples TRBV7-8 to TRBJ1-3, with D tentatively TRBD1 (5 bases). The V end lost 3 bases, the J end lost 0 bases, and 12 bases lay between the germline ends. Germline assignment: CDR1 SGHVS and CDR2 FQNEAQ. The CDR3 extends over 16 amino acids. The CDR3 region has the DNA TGTGCCAGCAGCTTCATAACAGGAGACTCTGGAAACACCATATATTTT. Translation: CASSFITGDSGNTIYF. Full variable domain (missing parts from reference TRBV7-8 and TRBJ1-3): GAGVSQSPRYKVAKRGQDVALRCDPISGHVSLFWYQQALGQGPEFLTYFQNEAQLDKSGLPSDRFFAERPEGSVSTLKIQRTQQEDSAVYLCASSFITGDSGNTIYFGEGSWLTVV.